The 10 T cell receptor beta chains below come from one sample, sequenced in a study of T cells in Graves' hyperthyroidism and ophthalmopathy (dated by TCRdb to about 2019). The library was generated by multiplex PCR. Sequencing was carried out with an Illumina HiSeq 2000. The TCR beta CDR3 regions were amplified from the RNA transcripts. A first-round RT-PCR of the TCR CDR3 used the HTBI primer set with the Qiagen OneStep RT-PCR kit. The public reads were reanalyzed by TCRdb: fastp trimming at Q25, MiXCR alignment, in-frame beta chains only. Each entry is one CDR3 protein sequence, shown with its most common DNA and genes. This sample gives 550,000 to 700,000 distinct CDR3 sequences in total; roughly 15% of them show up just once. Roughly 4.5% of the sample lies in the top ten. The sequenced sample was blood. These receptors were obtained from a woman in her 40s with Graves' ophthalmopathy.

This clonotype was found many times. The chain has TRBV20-1 and TRBJ2-5; D remains unclear. The CDR3 extends over 16 amino acids. The V end lost 6 bases, the J end lost 2 bases, and 22 bases lay between the germline ends. Germline V CDR1 and CDR2: DFQATT, SNEGSKA (reference sequence). CDR3 DNA sequence: TGCAGTGCCCACGGCGACCCCGCCCGGTTGCAAGAGACCCAGTACTTC. The encoded protein is CSAHGDPARLQETQYF.

This clonotype occurred many times. The genes are TRBV25-1 and TRBJ1-2, with TRBD1 matching 7 bases. The CDR3 extends over 12 amino acids. CDR1 and CDR2 (germline): MGHDK, SYGVNS. Losses at the gene ends were 4 bases for V and 4 bases for J; bases not matched to a gene: 0. CDR3 sequence: CASSGQGYGYTF. The CDR3 coding sequence is TGTGCCAGCAGTGGACAGGGCTATGGCTACACCTTC.

This clonotype was counted ten times or more. J is TRBJ2-7 and V is TRBV5-1, with TRBD1 identical over 10 bases. Per the germline V gene, CDR1 is SGHRS and CDR2 is YFSETQ. CDR3 length equals 15 residues. The ends lost 4 bases at V and 5 bases at J; junction bases unmatched: 9. The CDR3 DNA follows: TGCGCCAGCAGCCCGGCCGGGACAGGGGTCAACGAGCAGTACTTC. Protein product: CASSPAGTGVNEQYF.

This clonotype was recorded at least ten times. This chain connects TRBV7-8 to TRBJ1-1; perhaps TRBD1 as D (5 bases). The CDR3 is made up of 14 amino acids. The germline V gene has CDR1 SGHVS and CDR2 FQNEAQ. Between the trimmed V and J ends, which lost 1 base and 4 bases, there was a span of 10 bases. DNA for the CDR3: TGTGCCAGCAGCTTAGTACCAGGGACCACTGAAGCTTTCTTT. Protein sequence: CASSLVPGTTEAFF.

This clonotype was detected only once. V usage is TRBV29-1 and J usage is TRBJ2-7, with 7 bases identical to TRBD2. The germline V gene encodes CDR1 SQVTM and CDR2 ANQGSEA. The CDR3 has 13 residues. With V trimmed by 4 bases and J by 6 bases, 9 bases remained unmatched. As DNA, the CDR3 is TGCAGCGTTGCCCACGGCGGGAGTTTCGAGCAGTACTTC. It yields the protein CSVAHGGSFEQYF.

This clonotype was observed many times. The rearrangement uses TRBV20-1 and TRBJ2-7; no clear D gene. The CDR3 has 12 amino acids. Germline values: CDR1 DFQATT, CDR2 SNEGSKA (reference sequence). V was clipped by 0 bases and J by 0 bases, with 3 bases between them. CDR3 nucleotides: TGCAGTGCTAGAGAATCCTCCTACGAGCAGTACTTC. It encodes CSARESSYEQYF.

This clonotype was seen at least ten times. V usage is TRBV2 and J usage is TRBJ1-4, with a tentative D call TRBD1 (5 bases). Germline loops: CDR1 SNHLY, CDR2 FYNNEI. The ends were cut back, 5 bases at V and 6 bases at J, with 16 bases in the middle. The CDR3 is 15 residues long. The CDR3 sequence: CASSSLWGDDEKLFF. CDR3 in DNA: TGTGCCAGCAGTTCGTTATGGGGGGACGATGAAAAACTGTTTTTT. Supplemented by reference TRBV2 and TRBJ1-4, the full variable domain reads EPEVTQTPSHQVTQMGQEVILRCVPISNHLYFYWYRQILGQKVEFLVSFYNNEISEKSEIFDDQFSVERPDGSNFTLKIRSTKLEDSAMYFCASSSLWGDDEKLFFGSGTQLSVL.

Many counts were recorded for this clonotype. The genes are TRBV10-3 and TRBJ1-2, with 7 bases lining up with TRBD1. After removal of 2 bases from V and 4 bases from J, the junction contained 4 bases not matched to a gene. The CDR3 has 14 amino acids. Germline V gene sequence: CDR1 ENHRY, CDR2 SYGVKD. CDR3 residues: CAISEATGSYGYTF. The CDR3 DNA reads TGTGCCATCAGTGAGGCGACAGGGAGCTATGGCTACACCTTC.

Ten or more counts support this clonotype. The chain links TRBV4-2 to TRBJ2-5, with TRBD2 as a possible D gene (5 bases). This CDR3 is built from 18 residues. Germline values: CDR1 LGHNA, CDR2 YNFKEQ. The ends were cut back, 0 bases at V and 2 bases at J, with 19 bases in the middle. As DNA, the CDR3 is TGTGCCAGCAGCCAAGATGGTGGGCTAGCTGGGATACAAGAGACCCAGTACTTC. Its translation is CASSQDGGLAGIQETQYF.

Ten or more counts support this clonotype. J is TRBJ2-5 and V is TRBV6-2 or TRBV6-3, with D possibly TRBD2 on 6 matching bases. Germline CDR1 and CDR2: MNHEY and SVGEGT. CDR3 length: 13 residues. The V and J ends lost 7 bases and 7 bases respectively, with 16 bases between them. CDR3 nucleotides: TGTGCCAGCACTCAGGCGGGGCCCGGGACCCAGTACTTC. Residues: CASTQAGPGTQYF.